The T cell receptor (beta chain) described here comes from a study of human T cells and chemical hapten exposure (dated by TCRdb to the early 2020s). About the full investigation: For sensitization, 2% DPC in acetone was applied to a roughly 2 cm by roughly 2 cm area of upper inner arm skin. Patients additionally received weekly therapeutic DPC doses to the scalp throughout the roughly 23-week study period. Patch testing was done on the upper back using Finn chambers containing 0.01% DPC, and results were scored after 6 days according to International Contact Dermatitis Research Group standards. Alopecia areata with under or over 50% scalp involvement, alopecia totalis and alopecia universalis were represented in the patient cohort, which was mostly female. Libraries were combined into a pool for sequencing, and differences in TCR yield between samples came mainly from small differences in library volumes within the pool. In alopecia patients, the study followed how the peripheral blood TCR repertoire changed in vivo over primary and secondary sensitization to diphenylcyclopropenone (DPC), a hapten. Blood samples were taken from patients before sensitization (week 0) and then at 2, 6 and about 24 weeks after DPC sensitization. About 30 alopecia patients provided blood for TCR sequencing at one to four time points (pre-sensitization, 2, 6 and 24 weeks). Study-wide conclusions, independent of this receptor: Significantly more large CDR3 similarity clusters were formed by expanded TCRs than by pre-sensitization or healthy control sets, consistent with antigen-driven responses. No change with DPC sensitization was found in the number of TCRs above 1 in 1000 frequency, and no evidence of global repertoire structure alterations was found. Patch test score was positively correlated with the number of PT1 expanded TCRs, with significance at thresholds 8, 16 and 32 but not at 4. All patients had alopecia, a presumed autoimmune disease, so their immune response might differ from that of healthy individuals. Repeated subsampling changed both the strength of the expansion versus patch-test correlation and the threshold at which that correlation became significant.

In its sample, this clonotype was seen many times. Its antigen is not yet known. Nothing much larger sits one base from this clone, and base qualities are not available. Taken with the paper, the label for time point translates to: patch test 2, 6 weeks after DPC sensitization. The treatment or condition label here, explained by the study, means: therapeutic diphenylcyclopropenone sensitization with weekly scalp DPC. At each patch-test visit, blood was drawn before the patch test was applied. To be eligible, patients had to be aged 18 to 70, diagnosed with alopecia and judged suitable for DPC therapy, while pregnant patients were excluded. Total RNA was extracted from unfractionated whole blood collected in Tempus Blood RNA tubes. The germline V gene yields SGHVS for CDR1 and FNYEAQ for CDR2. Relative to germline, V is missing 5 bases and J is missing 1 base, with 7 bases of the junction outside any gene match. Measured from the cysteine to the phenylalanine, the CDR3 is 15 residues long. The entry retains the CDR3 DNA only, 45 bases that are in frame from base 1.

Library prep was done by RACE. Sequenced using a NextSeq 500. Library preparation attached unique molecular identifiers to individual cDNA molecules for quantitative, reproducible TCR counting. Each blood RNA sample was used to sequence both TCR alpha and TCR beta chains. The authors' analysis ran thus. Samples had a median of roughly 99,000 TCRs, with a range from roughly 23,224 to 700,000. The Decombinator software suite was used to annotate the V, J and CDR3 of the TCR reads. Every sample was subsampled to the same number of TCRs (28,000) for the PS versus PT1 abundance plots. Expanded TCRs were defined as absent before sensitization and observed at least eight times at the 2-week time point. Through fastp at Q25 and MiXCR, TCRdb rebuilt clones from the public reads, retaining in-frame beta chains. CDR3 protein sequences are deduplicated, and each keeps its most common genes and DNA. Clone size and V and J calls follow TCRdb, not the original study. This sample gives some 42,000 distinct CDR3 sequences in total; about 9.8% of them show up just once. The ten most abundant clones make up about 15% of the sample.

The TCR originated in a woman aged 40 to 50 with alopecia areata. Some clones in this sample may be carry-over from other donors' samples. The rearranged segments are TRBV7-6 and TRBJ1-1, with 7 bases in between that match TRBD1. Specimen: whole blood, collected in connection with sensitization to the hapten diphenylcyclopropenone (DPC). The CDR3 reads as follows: CASSLNRGQNTEAFF. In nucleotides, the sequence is TGTGCCAGCAGCCTAAACAGGGGCCAGAACACTGAAGCTTTCTTT.